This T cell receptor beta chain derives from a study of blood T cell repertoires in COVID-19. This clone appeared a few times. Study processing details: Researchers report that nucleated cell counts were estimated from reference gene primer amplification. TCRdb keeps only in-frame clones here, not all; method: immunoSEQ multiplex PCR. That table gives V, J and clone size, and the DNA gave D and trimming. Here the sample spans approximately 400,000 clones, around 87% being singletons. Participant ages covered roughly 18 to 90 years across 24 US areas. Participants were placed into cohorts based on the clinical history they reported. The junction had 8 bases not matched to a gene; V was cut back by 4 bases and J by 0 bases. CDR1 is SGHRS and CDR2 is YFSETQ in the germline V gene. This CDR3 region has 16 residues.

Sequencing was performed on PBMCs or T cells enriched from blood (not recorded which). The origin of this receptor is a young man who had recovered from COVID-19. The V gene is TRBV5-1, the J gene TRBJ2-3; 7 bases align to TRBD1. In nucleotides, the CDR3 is TGCGCCAGCAGCGGGGGACAGATGTCTAGCACAGATACGCAGTATTTT. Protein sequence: CASSGGQMSSTDTQYF.